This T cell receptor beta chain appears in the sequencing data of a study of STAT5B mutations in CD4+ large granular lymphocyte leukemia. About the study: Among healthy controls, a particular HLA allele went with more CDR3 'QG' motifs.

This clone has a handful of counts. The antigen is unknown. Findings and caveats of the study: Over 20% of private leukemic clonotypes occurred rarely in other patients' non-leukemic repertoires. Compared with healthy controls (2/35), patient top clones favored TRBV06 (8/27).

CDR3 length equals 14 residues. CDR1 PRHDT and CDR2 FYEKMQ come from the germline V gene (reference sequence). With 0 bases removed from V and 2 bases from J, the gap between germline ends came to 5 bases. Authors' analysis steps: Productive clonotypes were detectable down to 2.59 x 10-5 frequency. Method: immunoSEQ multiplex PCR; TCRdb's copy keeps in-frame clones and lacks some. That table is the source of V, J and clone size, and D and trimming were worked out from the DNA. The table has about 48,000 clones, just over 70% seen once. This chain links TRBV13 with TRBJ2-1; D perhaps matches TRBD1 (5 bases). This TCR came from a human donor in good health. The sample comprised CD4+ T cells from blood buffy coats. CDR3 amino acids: CASSLGGPYNEQFF. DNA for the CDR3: TGTGCCAGCAGCTTAGGGGGGCCCTACAATGAGCAGTTCTTC.